A single sample is the source of the 27 T cell receptor beta chains below, sequenced in a study of blood T cell repertoires in COVID-19. The data were produced by immunoSEQ multiplex PCR, yet TCRdb's version contains in-frame clones alone and is incomplete. Altogether about 220,000 clones are present, 65% to 90% being singletons, with the ten largest covering over 2%. Sequenced material: peripheral blood. The receptors derive from a woman aged 70-85 years with COVID-19, enrolled during active disease.

The rearrangement links TRBV4-3 to TRBJ1-3; TRBD1 might be the D (5 bases). The CDR3 covers 16 residues. Per the germline V gene, CDR1 is LGHNA and CDR2 is YSLEER. The ends were cut back, 1 base at V and 0 bases at J, with 10 bases in the middle. CDR3 amino acids: CASSQAPQGSGNTIYF. DNA for the CDR3: TGCGCCAGCAGCCAAGCCCCGCAGGGCTCTGGAAACACCATATATTTT.

The chain has TRBV11-2 and TRBJ2-1; 7 bases line up with TRBD2. Trimming cost V 8 bases and J 4 bases; bases outside gene matches: 5. Germline-derived CDR1 and CDR2 are SGHAT and FQNNGV. CDR3 size: 13 residues. This CDR3 reads CASQRGPYNEQFF. DNA for the CDR3: TGTGCCAGCCAGCGGGGACCTTACAATGAGCAGTTCTTC.

The V and J genes are TRBV27 and TRBJ2-1; D remains unclear. The CDR3 loop spans 11 amino acids. Per germline, CDR1 MNHEY and CDR2 SMNVEV (reference sequence). Trimming took 4 bases from V and 7 from J, leaving 5 bases between them. This CDR3 is CASSSLNEQFF. Here the CDR3 DNA reads TGTGCCAGCAGTTCTCTAAATGAGCAGTTCTTC.

The chain employs TRBV5-1 and TRBJ1-2, with D maybe TRBD1 (5 bases). V lost 0 bases and J lost 4, with 13 bases in between. The CDR3 runs to 15 residues. Germline assignment: CDR1 SGHRS and CDR2 YFSETQ. The CDR3 region is CASSLEAPGLYGYTF. The CDR3 DNA reads as TGCGCCAGCAGCTTGGAGGCGCCAGGGCTCTATGGCTACACCTTC. The entire variable domain, with the rest obtained from reference TRBV5-1 and TRBJ1-2, is as follows: KAGVTQTPRYLIKTRGQQVTLSCSPISGHRSVSWYQQTPGQGLQFLFEYFSETQRNKGNFPGRFSGRQFSNSRSEMNVSTLELGDSALYLCASSLEAPGLYGYTFGSGTRLTVV.

The CDR3 region has the DNA TGTGCCAGCAGTTTGAGGACTAGTGGATCCTACGAGCAGTACTTC. Translated: CASSLRTSGSYEQYF. The rearrangement uses TRBV27 and TRBJ2-7, with TRBD2 matching 7 bases. J was trimmed by 1 base and V by 3 bases; bases with no gene match: 6. Per the germline V gene, CDR1 is MNHEY and CDR2 is SMNVEV (reference sequence). This CDR3 has 15 amino acids.

The V gene is TRBV5-4, the J gene TRBJ1-1, with a tentative D call TRBD1 (6 bases). V was pared by 2 bases and J by 5 bases, with 16 bases between. This CDR3 comprises 15 residues. CDR1 is SGHNT, CDR2 YYREEE, per germline (reference sequence). As DNA, the CDR3 is TGTGCCAGCAGCTTAGGGGCCAGGGGAGAGACTGAAGCTTTCTTT. Its translation: CASSLGARGETEAFF.

The chain is built from TRBV3-1 (or the pseudogene TRBV3-2) and TRBJ1-2; D not resolved. Trimming pared 1 base from V and 8 bases from J, leaving 17 bases between. CDR1 is LGHDT and CDR2 is YNNKEL in the germline V gene (reference sequence). The CDR3 is 15 residues long. This chain's CDR3 is CASSQVASGSGGYTF. The CDR3 nucleotides are TGTGCCAGCAGCCAAGTAGCCTCGGGTTCCGGAGGCTACACCTTC.

The sample holds a few counts of this clone. Additional DNA sequences in this sample encode the identical CDR3. The CDR3 here is CASSPRTSGYNEQFF. CDR3 nucleotide sequence: TGTGCCAGCAGCCCACGGACTAGCGGCTACAATGAGCAGTTCTTC. The genes are TRBV7-2 and TRBJ2-1, with TRBD2 identical over 10 bases. Germline V CDR1 and CDR2: SGHTA, FQGNSA. There are 15 residues in the CDR3. Trimming removed 5 bases from V and 3 bases from J; junction bases left unmatched: 4. Together with reference TRBV7-2 and TRBJ2-1, the CDR3 gives the full variable domain: GAGVSQSPSNKVTEKGKDVELRCDPISGHTALYWYRQSLGQGLEFLIYFQGNSAPDKSGLPSDRFSAERTGGSVSTLTIQRTQQEDSAVYLCASSPRTSGYNEQFFGPGTRLTVL.

The chain carries TRBV13 and TRBJ1-2; weak D call: TRBD1 (6 bases). CDR1 and CDR2 from the germline V gene are PRHDT and FYEKMQ (reference sequence). CDR3 size: 14 residues. The ends were cut back, 5 bases at V and 6 bases at J, with 16 bases in the middle. The CDR3 here is CASSPYTGWNGYTF. For the CDR3, the DNA is TGTGCCAGCAGCCCCTACACAGGGTGGAATGGCTACACCTTC.

This rearrangement joins TRBV2 to TRBJ1-1, with TRBD1 as a possible D gene (5 bases). Trimming shortened V by 6 bases and J by 2 bases, and 10 bases separated the two germline ends. The germline V gene has CDR1 SNHLY and CDR2 FYNNEI. The CDR3 spans 13 residues. DNA for the CDR3: TGTGCCAGCAGGACAGACTTTAACACTGAAGCTTTCTTT. The encoded protein is CASRTDFNTEAFF.

This clone was found a few times. This sequence joins TRBV2 and TRBJ1-2; TRBD1 aligns across 7 bases. Germline lookup yields CDR1 SNHLY and CDR2 FYNNEI. The CDR3 has 14 residues. Trimming removed 6 bases from V and 14 bases from J; junction bases left unmatched: 18. CDR3 nucleotides: TGTGCCAGCAGCGCCGGCGGTATGACAGGGACGCGAACCTTC. Its translation is CASSAGGMTGTRTF.

The chain has TRBV19 and TRBJ1-5, with 11 bases aligning to TRBD1. Germline CDR1 reads LNHDA; CDR2 reads SQIVND (reference sequence). The CDR3 covers 16 residues. Unmatched junction bases numbered 7, after V lost 5 bases and J lost 4 bases. The CDR3, as DNA: TGTGCCAGTAGTCCCCAGGACAGGGGGCGGAATCAGCCCCAGCATTTT. Its protein is CASSPQDRGRNQPQHF.

V and J are TRBV19 and TRBJ1-1; D gene ambiguous. The CDR3 runs to 16 residues. V shed 3 bases and J shed 6 bases, with 20 bases lying between them. The germline gives CDR1 LNHDA, CDR2 SQIVND (reference sequence). The CDR3 DNA follows: TGTGCCAGTAGTATGGGGAGCGGAGGCCGACGTCCTGAAGCTTTCTTT. It encodes CASSMGSGGRRPEAFF. The full variable domain, completed using reference TRBV19 and TRBJ1-1, is DGGITQSPKYLFRKEGQNVTLSCEQNLNHDAMYWYRQDPGQGLRLIYYSQIVNDFQKGDIAEGYSVSREKKESFPLTVTSAQKNPTAFYLCASSMGSGGRRPEAFFGQGTRLTVV.

V gene TRBV7-9 combines with J gene TRBJ1-5, with 7 bases that match TRBD1. V dropped 5 bases and J dropped 6; count of bases not matched to a gene: 7. Per the germline V gene, CDR1 is SEHNR and CDR2 is FQNEAQ (reference sequence). The CDR3 totals 14 residues. CDR3 coding DNA: TGTGCCAGCAGCCCAGGGACAGCCAGTCAGCCCCAGCATTTT. Its translation is CASSPGTASQPQHF.

The V and J genes are TRBV3-1 (or the pseudogene TRBV3-2) and TRBJ2-7, with D possibly TRBD2 on 5 matching bases. V was clipped by 4 bases and J by 6 bases, with 13 bases between them. Germline CDR1 LGHDT, CDR2 YNNKEL (reference sequence). The CDR3 is 13 amino acids. This CDR3 reads CASSLGALSEQYF. The CDR3 region has the DNA TGTGCCAGCAGCCTGGGAGCCCTTAGCGAGCAGTACTTC.

J is TRBJ1-2 and V is TRBV6-5; D unresolved. The CDR3 spans 14 residues. The ends were cut back, 6 bases at V and 6 bases at J, with 17 bases in the middle. Germline V gives CDR1 MNHEY, CDR2 SVGAGI. The CDR3 bases are TGTGCCAGCAGGGACTCCGGGGTTCAACATGGCTACACCTTC. Protein: CASRDSGVQHGYTF.

In this sample, this clone turned up once. The chain links TRBV27 to TRBJ1-4; D is possibly TRBD1 (6 bases). CDR1 is MNHEY and CDR2 is SMNVEV in the germline V gene (reference sequence). V lost 5 bases and J lost 14, with 12 bases in between. The CDR3 is 11 residues long. CDR3: CASSLYRDLFF. In DNA, the CDR3 is TGTGCCAGCAGTCTATACAGGGACCTGTTTTTT.

The chain links TRBV6-5 to TRBJ2-5, with a weak D call TRBD2 (6 bases). The CDR3 length is 14 residues. Trimming left V 7 bases short and J 5 bases short, with 17 bases between. CDR1 MNHEY and CDR2 SVGAGI come from the germline V gene. The CDR3 DNA is TGTGCCAGCACGGAGGGTGGGGGGTCCGAGACCCAGTACTTC. Protein sequence: CASTEGGGSETQYF.

This chain connects TRBV13 to TRBJ2-3, with 7 positions matching TRBD1. Germline V gene lookup returns CDR1 PRHDT and CDR2 FYEKMQ (reference sequence). This CDR3 contains 14 residues. Trimming took 5 bases from V and 5 from J; bases not matched to a gene: 7. The CDR3 region has the DNA TGTGCCAGCAGCCTAAGTACAGGGGAAGATACGCAGTATTTT. As protein: CASSLSTGEDTQYF. The whole variable domain, filled in from reference TRBV13 and TRBJ2-3, reads AAGVIQSPRHLIKEKRETATLKCYPIPRHDTVYWYQQGPGQDPQFLISFYEKMQSDKGSIPDRFSAQQFSDYHSELNMSSLELGDSALYFCASSLSTGEDTQYFGPGTRLTVL.

V gene TRBV6-5 combines with J gene TRBJ1-1; D call uncertain. This CDR3 spans 14 amino acids. Germline-derived CDR1 and CDR2 are MNHEY and SVGAGI. V lost 7 bases and J lost 6, with 18 bases in between. CDR3 coding DNA: TGTGCCAGCAACCCCCTCGGGGTTAGGGCTGAAGCTTTCTTT. Its translation: CASNPLGVRAEAFF.

This chain uses TRBV4-1 with TRBJ1-2; 7 bases line up with TRBD1. This CDR3 has 16 residues. Germline V gives CDR1 MGHRA, CDR2 YSYEKL. Unmatched junction bases numbered 19, after V lost 7 bases and J lost 8 bases. CDR3 nucleotides: TGCGCCAGCACCCTAACGACGGGACAGACCACAGGGGGCTACACCTTC. Translated, it gives CASTLTTGQTTGGYTF.

This clone showed up just once. The chain joins TRBV6-1 to TRBJ2-7; 7 bases are shared with TRBD1. This CDR3 has 16 amino acids. Germline V lookup: CDR1 MNHNS, CDR2 SASEGT. V lost 0 bases to trimming and J lost 3 bases; unmatched junction nucleotides: 8. The CDR3, as DNA: TGTGCCAGCAGTGAAGCGTTTTCGGGACAGTTCTACGAGCAGTACTTC. It is translated as CASSEAFSGQFYEQYF.

This clone came up once. The rearrangement links TRBV3-1 (or the pseudogene TRBV3-2) to TRBJ2-7; a possible D gene is TRBD2 (7 bases). There are 13 residues in the CDR3. V was trimmed by 2 bases and J by 3 bases, leaving 8 bases between them. Germline values: CDR1 LGHDT, CDR2 YNNKEL (reference sequence). CDR3 sequence: CASSQRGGYEQYF. In DNA form, the CDR3 reads TGTGCCAGCAGCCAAAGGGGGGGCTACGAGCAGTACTTC.

The chain employs TRBV11-1 and TRBJ2-5; D gene uncertain. Trimming removed 1 base at V and 6 bases at J, with 9 bases between. The germline gives CDR1 SGHAT, CDR2 FQDESV (reference sequence). The CDR3 contains 13 residues. The CDR3 loop reads CASSLESRQTQYF. The DNA of the CDR3 is TGTGCCAGCAGCTTAGAAAGCAGGCAGACCCAGTACTTC.

The rearrangement uses TRBV30 and TRBJ2-3; TRBD2 aligns across 8 bases. The CDR3 has 17 residues. Per the germline V gene, CDR1 is GTSNPN and CDR2 is SVGIG (reference sequence). Unmatched junction bases numbered 13, after V lost 3 bases and J lost 2 bases. CDR3 sequence: CAWSSLGLVGTTDTQYF. CDR3 sequence (DNA): TGTGCCTGGAGCTCGTTGGGACTAGTGGGGACCACAGATACGCAGTATTTT.

The chain's CDR3 is CASSPTRGQGLGEQYF. In nucleotides, the CDR3 is TGTGCCAGCAGTCCCACAAGAGGACAGGGGTTAGGCGAGCAGTACTTC. The chain has TRBV27 and TRBJ2-7, with 9 bases aligning to TRBD1. This CDR3 has 16 amino acids. Germline V lookup: CDR1 MNHEY, CDR2 SMNVEV (reference sequence). V was clipped by 5 bases and J by 6 bases; unmatched bases: 14.

This chain connects TRBV20-1 to TRBJ1-2, with D perhaps TRBD1 (5 bases). With 3 bases removed from V and 5 bases from J, the gap between germline ends came to 16 bases. CDR3 length: 14 amino acids. Germline lookup yields CDR1 DFQATT and CDR2 SNEGSKA (reference sequence). The CDR3 loop is CSASSEGVFYGYTF. The DNA for the CDR3 is TGCAGTGCTAGTAGTGAAGGGGTTTTTTATGGCTACACCTTC.